These 5 T cell receptor beta chains share one sample of origin, sequenced in a study of T cells in Graves' hyperthyroidism and ophthalmopathy. Authors of the study amplified TCR beta CDR3 regions from RNA transcripts. First-round RT-PCR targeting the TCR CDR3 was performed with the HTBI primer set. TCRdb processed the multiplex PCR reads anew with MiXCR; each CDR3 protein has one entry. The sample shows approximately 490,000 distinct CDR3 sequences, about 22% of them seen only once. Specimen: blood. These receptors all come from a woman in her seventies with Graves' ophthalmopathy.

This clonotype has more than one count but fewer than ten. The chain has TRBV5-1 and TRBJ2-7, with TRBD2 matching 8 bases. The CDR3 loop spans 14 amino acids. Trimming removed 5 bases from V and 5 bases from J; junction bases left unmatched: 9. In germline, CDR1 is SGHRS, CDR2 YFSETQ. The CDR3 region is CASRMGAGDHEQYF. Here the CDR3 DNA reads TGCGCCAGCAGGATGGGAGCGGGAGACCACGAGCAGTACTTC.

The chain carries TRBV18 and TRBJ2-7, with TRBD1 identical over 7 bases. This CDR3 region has 14 residues. CDR1 KGHSH and CDR2 LQKENI come from the germline V gene. V lost 6 bases, J lost 0 bases, and 5 bases stayed unmatched. The DNA of the CDR3 is TGTGCCAGCTCCCCGGGACAGAGCTCCTACGAGCAGTACTTC. Its protein product is CASSPGQSSYEQYF.

The V gene is TRBV28, the J gene TRBJ1-6; the D gene is possibly TRBD1 (6 bases). The germline V and J ends were trimmed by 3 bases and 5 bases, with 11 bases remaining between them. The CDR3 length is 15 residues. Germline V lookup: CDR1 MDHEN, CDR2 SYDVKM. Written as DNA, the CDR3 is TGTGCCAGCAGTTTCCGGGACACAGATAATTCACCCCTCCACTTT. Amino acid sequence: CASSFRDTDNSPLHF.

The rearrangement joins TRBV7-2 to TRBJ1-2; D is uncertain. The V and J ends lost 1 base and 8 bases respectively, with 8 bases between them. The V gene's germline CDR1 is SGHTA and CDR2 FQGNSA. CDR3 length: 12 residues. CDR3 sequence reads: CASSLDLGGYTF. CDR3 bases: TGTGCCAGCAGCTTAGATCTGGGGGGCTACACCTTC.

This chain joins TRBV10-3 and TRBJ1-3; D is undetermined. The germline V and J ends were trimmed by 6 bases and 2 bases, with 11 bases remaining between them. Germline V CDR1 and CDR2: ENHRY, SYGVKD. The CDR3 loop spans 14 amino acids. CDR3 coding DNA: TGTGCCATCAGCATTCAGGATACTGGAAACACCATATATTTT. As protein: CAISIQDTGNTIYF.